Sequencing of this TCR beta chain was carried out in a study of T cell changes during pregnancy in multiple sclerosis. Libraries were prepared by immunoSEQ multiplex PCR; TCRdb keeps only in-frame clonotypes and omits some of them. The sample has some 80,000 clones; approximately 90% are singletons. The sample consisted of peripheral blood, taken before pregnancy. This TCR came from a female donor with multiple sclerosis, enrolled in a pregnancy study.

The CDR3 protein is CASSVDHRETQYF. DNA of the CDR3: TGTGCCAGCAGCGTAGATCATCGGGAGACCCAGTACTTC. The chain combines TRBV9 with TRBJ2-5; no definite D call. CDR1 and CDR2 (germline): SGDLS, YYNGEE. V lost 0 bases, J lost 5 bases, and 8 bases lay in between. The CDR3 covers 13 residues.